The 3 T cell receptor beta chains below were found in one sample sequenced in a study of T cells after yellow fever vaccination (dated 2019 in TCRdb). The method behind the library was 5' RACE. Reads for this sample came from an Illumina HiSeq 2500. TCRdb took the public reads, trimmed them with fastp at Q25, ran MiXCR for clone calling and kept in-frame beta chains. CDR3 protein duplicates are merged, each entry listing the most common genes and DNA. The sample table shows over 10,000 distinct CDR3 sequences, and about 5.3% are seen once. The ten largest make up 40% to 60% of the sample. The sample's treatment or condition label, in plain terms: live attenuated yellow fever vaccine strain. Sequences were derived from PBMCs, either bulk or a sorted T-cell subset (CD4+, CD8+, memory, or dextramer-sorted; not recorded which), sampled 45 days after the yellow fever booster vaccination. The receptors here all came from a young man who received the YFV17D yellow fever vaccine.

This clonotype was picked up many times. The V and J genes are TRBV20-1 and TRBJ2-2; 11 bases align to TRBD1. The germline V gene has CDR1 DFQATT and CDR2 SNEGSKA (reference sequence). This CDR3 region has 16 residues. Losses at the gene ends were 1 base for V and 5 bases for J; bases not matched to a gene: 6. In DNA, the CDR3 is TGCAGTGCTAGAGGCCTCGGGACAGGGGGGACCGGGGAGCTGTTTTTT. Translation: CSARGLGTGGTGELFF.

In its sample, this clonotype was seen many times. The chain joins TRBV9 to TRBJ2-7; D is possibly TRBD2 (5 bases). Germline V gene sequence: CDR1 SGDLS, CDR2 YYNGEE. CDR3 length equals 15 residues. The V end was cut by 1 base, the J end by 2 bases, with 13 bases between. The chain's CDR3 is CASSVKAGFTYEQYF. CDR3 nucleotide sequence: TGTGCCAGCAGCGTAAAGGCGGGCTTCACCTACGAGCAGTACTTC.

This clonotype came up many times. The chain joins TRBV20-1 to TRBJ2-3; 9 bases map to TRBD2. The CDR3 extends over 15 amino acids. Trimming took 0 bases from V and 1 from J; bases not matched to a gene: 2. CDR1 is DFQATT, CDR2 SNEGSKA, per germline (reference sequence). CDR3 sequence: CSARDPSGGTDTQYF. The CDR3 nucleotides read TGCAGTGCTAGAGATCCTAGCGGGGGCACAGATACGCAGTATTTT.